This T cell receptor (beta chain) came from a study of OX40 agonist ivuxolimab in advanced cancers. Study background: The study enrolled dose-escalation patients with hepatocellular carcinoma, melanoma, renal cell or head and neck cancer.

Assay: immunoSEQ multiplex PCR; the TCRdb copy retains only in-frame clones and omits some. Here the sample spans 6,500 or so clones, roughly 77% being singletons. Study results and caveats: Among expanded peripheral T cells, antigen specificity went undetermined.

In its sample, this clone was seen once. Its antigen remains unidentified. Germline V gene lookup returns CDR1 MDHEN and CDR2 SYDVKM. This CDR3 contains 14 residues. V lost 2 bases and J 3 bases, leaving 11 bases between the germline ends. The chain has TRBV28 and TRBJ2-7; D is ambiguous. Sequencing was performed on CD4+ or CD8+ T cells sorted from blood, taken in a trial of the OX40 agonist ivuxolimab. This clonotype originated in an adult with an advanced solid tumor such as melanoma, head and neck, liver or kidney cancer. CDR3 protein: CASSLIQRFYEQYF. CDR3 sequence (DNA): TGTGCCAGCAGTTTAATACAGAGATTCTACGAGCAGTACTTC. The full variable domain, rest sourced from reference TRBV28 and TRBJ2-7, is DVKVTQSSRYLVKRTGEKVFLECVQDMDHENMFWYRQDPGLGLRLIYFSYDVKMKEKGDIPEGYSVSREKKERFSLILESASTNQTSMYLCASSLIQRFYEQYFGPGTRLTVT.